This TCR beta chain was recorded in a study of human T cells and chemical hapten exposure. Background on the study: The variation in per-sample TCR yields arose mainly from small differences in pooled library volumes.

This clonotype was found a few times. As yet, its antigen is unknown. Each cDNA molecule in the library carried unique molecular identifiers. Via MiXCR, TCRdb re-called the RACE reads, giving one row per CDR3 protein. The sample lists just over 90,000 distinct CDR3 sequences; roughly 8% were seen once. General study results and limits: Sensitizing with DPC caused no change in TCRs above 1 in 1000 frequency.

Sample time point: healthy volunteer bleed at 2 weeks. Unfractionated whole blood was the source from which total RNA was extracted. V shed 5 bases and J shed 3 bases, with 11 bases lying between them. The CDR3 length is 14 residues. The germline gives CDR1 MNHEY, CDR2 SVGAGI. The receptor's source is a female donor in good health. Some clones in this sample may be carry-over from other donors' samples. The rearrangement links TRBV6-5 to TRBJ1-5; no clear D. Material: whole blood. The CDR3 region has the DNA TGTGCCAGCAGTACCGACGGATTCAATCAGCCCCAGCATTTT. This encodes CASSTDGFNQPQHF.